This T cell receptor beta chain derives from a study of T cell responses to AZD1222 COVID-19 vaccine. Of note for this clone: The antigen is undetermined.

Trimming shortened V by 5 bases and J by 6 bases, and 16 bases separated the two germline ends. Germline CDR1 reads SGHAT; CDR2 reads FQNNGV. CDR3 size: 14 residues. Sequencing was performed with immunoSEQ multiplex PCR; in TCRdb, only in-frame clones are kept and a portion is missing. The sample has roughly 150,000 clones; 80% to 95% are singletons. Overall study findings and caveats: Spike-specific TCR breadth and depth rose after two AZD1222 doses.

The chain links TRBV11-2 to TRBJ1-1; tentative D call: TRBD1 (5 bases). This receptor was identified in an adult in good health. This material consisted of peripheral blood, taken on day 0 of AZD1222 vaccination. The CDR3 DNA is TGTGCCAGCAGCGTACTTTCCGGGACTTCTGAAGCTTTCTTT. Translation: CASSVLSGTSEAFF.